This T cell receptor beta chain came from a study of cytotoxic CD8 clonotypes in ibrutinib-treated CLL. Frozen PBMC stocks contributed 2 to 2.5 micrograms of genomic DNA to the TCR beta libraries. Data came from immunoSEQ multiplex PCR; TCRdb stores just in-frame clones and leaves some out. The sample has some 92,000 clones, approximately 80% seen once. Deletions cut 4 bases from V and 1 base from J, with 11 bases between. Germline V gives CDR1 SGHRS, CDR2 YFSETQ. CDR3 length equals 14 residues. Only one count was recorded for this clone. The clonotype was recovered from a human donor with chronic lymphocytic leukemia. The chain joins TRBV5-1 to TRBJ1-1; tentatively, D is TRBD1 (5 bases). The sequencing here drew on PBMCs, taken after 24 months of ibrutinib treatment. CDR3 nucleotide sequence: TGCGCCAGCAGCCGCTTGGGGCAGAACACTGAAGCTTTCTTT. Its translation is CASSRLGQNTEAFF.